A single T cell receptor (beta chain) is shown here with its context. Its antigen is unidentified. Healthy bone marrow donors made up the cohort. The PCR used 60 Vbeta and 13 Jbeta primers. Data came from immunoSEQ multiplex PCR; TCRdb stores just in-frame clones and leaves some out. The sample contains 95,000 to 150,000 clones, 66% of which appear only once. The source of the sample is a study of cytomegalovirus exposure and HLA in healthy donors. About the study: Among approximately 400 genotyped donors, around 81% fell in the Caucasian-associated ancestry cluster. The study, taken as a whole, reports: Links to common viral pathogens appeared, in a later analysis, for several of the most significant clusters.

The ends were cut back, 3 bases at V and 0 bases at J, with 9 bases in the middle. The CDR3 consists of 15 residues. The V gene's germline CDR1 is LNHDA and CDR2 SQIVND (reference sequence). The J gene is TRBJ2-1, the V gene TRBV19; unclear D gene. The TCR comes from a man in his late teens or twenties in good health and CMV-seronegative. Sequenced: PBMCs. CDR3 sequence reads: CASSIQPSSYNEQFF. In DNA, the CDR3 is TGTGCCAGTAGTATTCAACCCAGCTCCTACAATGAGCAGTTCTTC. The entire variable domain, with the rest obtained from reference TRBV19 and TRBJ2-1, is as follows: DGGITQSPKYLFRKEGQNVTLSCEQNLNHDAMYWYRQDPGQGLRLIYYSQIVNDFQKGDIAEGYSVSREKKESFPLTVTSAQKNPTAFYLCASSIQPSSYNEQFFGPGTRLTVL.